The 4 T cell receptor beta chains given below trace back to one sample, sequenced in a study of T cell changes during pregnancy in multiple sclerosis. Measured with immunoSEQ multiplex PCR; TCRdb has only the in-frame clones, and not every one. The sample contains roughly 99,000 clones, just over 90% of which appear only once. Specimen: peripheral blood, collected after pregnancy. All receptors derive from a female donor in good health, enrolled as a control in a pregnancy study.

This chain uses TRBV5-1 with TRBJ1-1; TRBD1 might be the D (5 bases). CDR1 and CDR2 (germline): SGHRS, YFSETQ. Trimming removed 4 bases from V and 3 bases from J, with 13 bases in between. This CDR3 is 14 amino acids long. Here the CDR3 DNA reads TGCGCCAGCAGCCTCCCCGGGGGGGACACTGAAGCTTTCTTT. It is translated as CASSLPGGDTEAFF.

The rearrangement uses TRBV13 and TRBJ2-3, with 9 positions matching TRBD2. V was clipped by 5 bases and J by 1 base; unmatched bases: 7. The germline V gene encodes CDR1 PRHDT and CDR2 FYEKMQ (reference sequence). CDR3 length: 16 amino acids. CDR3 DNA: TGTGCCAGCAGCGTCCTAGCGGGGTCTGGCACAGATACGCAGTATTTT. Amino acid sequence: CASSVLAGSGTDTQYF.

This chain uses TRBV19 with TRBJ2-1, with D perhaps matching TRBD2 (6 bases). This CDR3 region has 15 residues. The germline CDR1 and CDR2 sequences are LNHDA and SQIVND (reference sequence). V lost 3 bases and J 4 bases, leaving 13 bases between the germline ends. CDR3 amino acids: CASSIGSGTYNEQFF. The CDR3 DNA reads TGTGCCAGTAGTATCGGTAGCGGCACTTACAATGAGCAGTTCTTC.

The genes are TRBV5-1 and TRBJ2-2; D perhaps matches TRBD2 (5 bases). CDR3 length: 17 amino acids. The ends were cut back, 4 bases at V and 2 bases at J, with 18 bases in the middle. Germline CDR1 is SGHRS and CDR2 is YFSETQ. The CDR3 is CASSPRPSGINTGELFF. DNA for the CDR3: TGCGCCAGCAGCCCACGACCTTCGGGGATTAACACCGGGGAGCTGTTTTTT.